The 7 T cell receptor beta chains reported below all come from one sample, sequenced in a study of Graves' ophthalmopathy and Graves' hyperthyroidism. Investigators amplified TCR beta CDR3 regions from RNA transcripts. In the first round, RT-PCR was carried out with HTBI primers, and a multiplex PCR formed the second round. MiXCR was run by TCRdb on the multiplex PCR reads, yielding one entry per CDR3 protein. The sample records a few hundred thousand distinct CDR3 sequences, approximately 17% being singletons. Sequencing was carried out using peripheral blood. These receptors were obtained from an adult woman with stable Graves' hyperthyroidism.

The table lists this clonotype with many counts. The chain uses TRBV27 and TRBJ1-5; 7 bases line up with TRBD1. The ends lost 5 bases at V and 5 bases at J; junction bases unmatched: 15. The CDR3 extends over 17 amino acids. The germline gives CDR1 MNHEY, CDR2 SMNVEV (reference sequence). The CDR3 coding sequence is TGTGCCAGCAGTCCTTACTTTGGACAGGCATGGGATCAGCCCCAGCATTTT. Its translation: CASSPYFGQAWDQPQHF.

This clonotype occurred many times. J is TRBJ2-5 and V is TRBV24-1, with D possibly matching TRBD1 (8 bases). This CDR3 contains 16 residues. Between the trimmed V and J ends, which lost 3 bases and 5 bases, there was a span of 18 bases. CDR1 is KGHDR and CDR2 is SFDVKD in the germline V gene. The CDR3 loop is CATSDPKTGEGETQYF. As DNA, the CDR3 is TGTGCCACCAGTGATCCGAAGACAGGGGAGGGGGAGACCCAGTACTTC.

This clonotype was counted at least ten times. V and J are TRBV11-2 and TRBJ1-1; no definite D call. The CDR3 runs 12 residues. With 3 bases removed from V and 11 bases from J, the gap between germline ends came to 13 bases. Germline values: CDR1 SGHAT, CDR2 FQNNGV. Here the CDR3 reads CASSLTLGQAFF. The CDR3 DNA reads TGTGCCAGCAGCTTGACCCTGGGCCAGGCTTTCTTT.

The chain combines TRBV12-3 or TRBV12-4 with TRBJ1-1, with D hard to call. The V end lost 3 bases, the J end lost 0 bases, and 8 bases lay between the germline ends. CDR3 size: 14 residues. The CDR3 DNA follows: TGTGCCAGCAGTTTCTCCGCTATGAACACTGAAGCTTTCTTT. Protein sequence: CASSFSAMNTEAFF.

This clonotype was counted ten times or more. The CDR3 DNA reads TGTGCCAGCAGGGATCGGGACAGGGGAGTCAATCAGCCCCAGCATTTT. This encodes CASRDRDRGVNQPQHF. The chain joins TRBV6-1 to TRBJ1-5; 10 positions agree with TRBD1. Germline CDR1 is MNHNS and CDR2 is SASEGT. The CDR3 totals 16 residues. V was clipped by 6 bases and J by 3 bases; unmatched bases: 8.

This clonotype was detected ten times or more. This chain links TRBV10-3 with TRBJ2-7, with 10 bases fitting TRBD1. CDR3 length: 15 amino acids. Germline loops: CDR1 ENHRY, CDR2 SYGVKD. The ends lost 0 bases at V and 5 bases at J; junction bases unmatched: 4. In nucleotides, the CDR3 is TGTGCCATCAGTGAGTCGAGCGGGACAGGGGACGAGCAGTACTTC. It translates to CAISESSGTGDEQYF.

This clonotype has at least ten counts. This rearrangement joins TRBV19 to TRBJ2-7; 10 bases are a match to TRBD1. The CDR3 runs to 15 residues. Germline V gene sequence: CDR1 LNHDA, CDR2 SQIVND (reference sequence). V shed 4 bases, J shed 5 bases, and the junction held 8 bases outside the gene matches. CDR3 DNA: TGTGCCAGTAGTACCGACAGGGGGCAAATCGACGAGCAGTACTTC. It is translated as CASSTDRGQIDEQYF.